These 20 T cell receptor beta chains originate from one sample sequenced in a study of T-cell memory formation after mild COVID-19. A single record per CDR3 protein comes from TCRdb applying MiXCR to the 5' RACE reads. The table lists tens of thousands of distinct CDR3 sequences, roughly 13% of them singletons. Sequenced input: PBMCs or a T cell subset sorted from them (not recorded which). The receptors stem from an adult woman who had mild COVID-19 (a few samples of this study predate the infection). Cell type and time point are not known.

In its sample, this clonotype was seen a few times. The V call is TRBV7-9, the J call TRBJ1-1; TRBD1 matches at 12 bases. V lost 5 bases, J lost 5 bases, and 6 bases stayed unmatched. The CDR3 length is 15 residues. Germline loops: CDR1 SEHNR, CDR2 FQNEAQ (reference sequence). DNA of the CDR3: TGTGCCAGCAGCCCCGGGACAGGGGGCCGGACTGAAGCTTTCTTT. Translated: CASSPGTGGRTEAFF. Full variable domain (rest looked up from reference TRBV7-9 and TRBJ1-1): DTGVSQNPRHKITKRGQNVTFRCDPISEHNRLYWYRQTLGQGPEFLTYFQNEAQLEKSRLLSDRFSAERPKGSFSTLEIQRTEQGDSAMYLCASSPGTGGRTEAFFGQGTRLTVV.

This chain connects TRBV6-5 to TRBJ1-2, with D possibly matching TRBD1 (6 bases). This CDR3 region has 16 residues. The ends were cut back, 0 bases at V and 4 bases at J, with 15 bases in the middle. Germline V gene lookup returns CDR1 MNHEY and CDR2 SVGAGI. The CDR3: CASSYSYQGMSYGYTF. The DNA for the CDR3 is TGTGCCAGCAGTTACTCGTATCAGGGGATGAGCTATGGCTACACCTTC.

The chain carries TRBV7-9 and TRBJ2-3; D is possibly TRBD2 (5 bases). Trimming stripped 2 bases from V and 3 bases from J, with 12 bases between. Germline assignment: CDR1 SEHNR and CDR2 FQNEAQ (reference sequence). The CDR3 extends over 15 amino acids. The CDR3: CASSLLLARTDTQYF. The CDR3 nucleotides are TGTGCCAGCAGCTTACTCCTAGCACGGACAGATACGCAGTATTTT.

This clonotype has just a few counts. The chain is built from TRBV7-9 and TRBJ2-7; D is possibly TRBD1 (5 bases). The CDR3 extends over 15 amino acids. Trimming removed 5 bases from V and 1 base from J, with 15 bases in between. Germline values: CDR1 SEHNR, CDR2 FQNEAQ (reference sequence). The CDR3 DNA is TGTGCCAGCAGCCCCGCTCTCGACAGATCCTACGAGCAGTACTTC. Translation gives CASSPALDRSYEQYF.

This clonotype was found a few times. The CDR3 DNA reads as TGTGCCACCAGTGATTTGGACAGGGGACACGAGCAGTACTTC. This sequence encodes CATSDLDRGHEQYF. The chain is built from TRBV24-1 and TRBJ2-7; 8 bases line up with TRBD1. The CDR3 sequence is 14 residues long. Unmatched junction bases numbered 2, after V lost 0 bases and J lost 5 bases. Germline V gene sequence: CDR1 KGHDR, CDR2 SFDVKD.

This sequence joins TRBV20-1 and TRBJ2-7; weak D call: TRBD1 (6 bases). The V and J ends lost 1 base and 2 bases respectively, with 12 bases between them. The V gene's germline CDR1 is DFQATT and CDR2 SNEGSKA (reference sequence). The CDR3 consists of 14 residues. The CDR3: CSARAGDTTYEQYF. CDR3 DNA: TGCAGTGCTAGAGCAGGGGACACTACCTACGAGCAGTACTTC.

This CDR3 is CASSPTGGYEQYF. Written as DNA, the CDR3 is TGTGCCAGCAGCCCGACAGGGGGCTACGAGCAGTACTTC. The rearrangement joins TRBV7-2 to TRBJ2-7; the match to TRBD1 covers 9 bases. CDR1 is SGHTA and CDR2 is FQGNSA in the germline V gene. V lost 5 bases, J lost 3 bases, and 2 bases stayed unmatched. The CDR3 is 13 amino acids.

The gene calls are TRBV7-3 and TRBJ2-1, with 7 bases identical to TRBD2. V lost 4 bases, J lost 3 bases, and 6 bases stayed unmatched. This CDR3 is 15 amino acids long. CDR1 and CDR2 from the germline V gene are SGHTA and FQGTGA. For the CDR3, the DNA is TGTGCCAGCAGCTCGCTAGCGGCGCTCTACAATGAGCAGTTCTTC. Protein product: CASSSLAALYNEQFF.

The genes are TRBV30 and TRBJ2-7; D is possibly TRBD1 (5 bases). Germline CDR1 is GTSNPN and CDR2 is SVGIG (reference sequence). The CDR3 covers 15 residues. The ends were cut back, 4 bases at V and 4 bases at J, with 20 bases in the middle. Here the CDR3 reads CAWTHQGSLPYEQYF. In DNA, the CDR3 is TGTGCCTGGACCCACCAGGGATCATTGCCTTACGAGCAGTACTTC. The whole variable domain, remainder taken from reference TRBV30 and TRBJ2-7, is SQTIHQWPATLVQPVGSPLSLECTVEGTSNPNLYWYRQAAGRGLQLLFYSVGIGQISSEVPQNLSASRPQDRQFILSSKKLLLSDSGFYLCAWTHQGSLPYEQYFGPGTRLTVT.

This chain uses TRBV24-1 with TRBJ2-1, with 7 bases identical to TRBD2. Germline CDR1 and CDR2: KGHDR and SFDVKD. After removal of 4 bases from V and 6 bases from J, the junction contained 11 bases not matched to a gene. The CDR3 is made up of 16 amino acids. The CDR3 sequence is CATSDPSGGRANEQFF. The CDR3 bases are TGTGCCACCAGTGACCCCTCGGGAGGTCGGGCCAATGAGCAGTTCTTC.

The rearrangement uses TRBV4-1 and TRBJ2-1; weak D call: TRBD2 (7 bases). CDR3 length equals 17 residues. Between the trimmed V and J ends, which lost 4 bases and 0 bases, there was a span of 16 bases. Germline assignment: CDR1 MGHRA and CDR2 YSYEKL. The CDR3 DNA sequence: TGCGCCAGCAGCCTACCTCGCGGGGGCAGCTCCTACAATGAGCAGTTCTTC. This encodes CASSLPRGGSSYNEQFF.

The chain carries TRBV6-5 and TRBJ1-4; no clear D. This CDR3 spans 13 amino acids. The ends were cut back, 2 bases at V and 7 bases at J, with 8 bases in the middle. Germline loops: CDR1 MNHEY, CDR2 SVGAGI. Written as DNA, the CDR3 is TGTGCCAGCAGTTACGGCACGCCTGAAAAACTGTTTTTT. As protein: CASSYGTPEKLFF.

The J gene is TRBJ2-5, the V gene TRBV7-9; TRBD2 is a possible D gene (5 bases). V dropped 4 bases and J dropped 1 base, with 13 bases sitting between them. This CDR3 is built from 15 residues. Per germline, CDR1 SEHNR and CDR2 FQNEAQ (reference sequence). CDR3 residues: CASSSAGSGQETQYF. CDR3 DNA: TGTGCCAGCAGCTCCGCCGGAAGCGGCCAAGAGACCCAGTACTTC.

In this sample, this clonotype turned up a few times. This chain uses TRBV5-1 with TRBJ2-7; perhaps TRBD1 as D (6 bases). The V gene lost 7 bases and the J gene lost 3 bases, with 17 bases spanning the gap. Germline CDR1 and CDR2: SGHRS and YFSETQ. This CDR3 has 14 amino acids. CDR3 protein: CASGTGEGVYEQYF. The CDR3 DNA follows: TGCGCCAGCGGAACAGGCGAGGGGGTCTACGAGCAGTACTTC. The full variable domain, rest sourced from reference TRBV5-1 and TRBJ2-7, is KAGVTQTPRYLIKTRGQQVTLSCSPISGHRSVSWYQQTPGQGLQFLFEYFSETQRNKGNFPGRFSGRQFSNSRSEMNVSTLELGDSALYLCASGTGEGVYEQYFGPGTRLTVT.

The table lists this clonotype with a few counts. This chain connects TRBV15 to TRBJ2-3, with TRBD2 as a possible D gene (6 bases). The CDR3 runs 18 residues. V gave up 3 bases and J gave up 4 bases, with 23 bases separating them. Germline lookup yields CDR1 LNHNV and CDR2 YYDKDF (reference sequence). The CDR3 DNA sequence: TGTGCCACCAGCAGCGGTCCGGGGCGGGACTTCGGCTCAGATACGCAGTATTTT. Encoded protein: CATSSGPGRDFGSDTQYF.

A few counts support this clonotype. The chain uses TRBV7-9 and TRBJ1-6; no clear D. Trimming stripped 1 base from V and 13 bases from J, with 8 bases between. This CDR3 is built from 12 residues. Per germline, CDR1 SEHNR and CDR2 FQNEAQ (reference sequence). The CDR3 DNA reads TGTGCCAGCAGCTTAGGGGAATCGCCCCTCCACTTT. It encodes CASSLGESPLHF.

As DNA, the CDR3 is TGCGCCAGCAGCCCGCGATCGGACACTCATAATTCACCCCTCCACTTT. Translating gives CASSPRSDTHNSPLHF. The chain recombines TRBV4-1 with TRBJ1-6, with TRBD1 as a possible D gene (5 bases). CDR1 is MGHRA and CDR2 is YSYEKL in the germline V gene. The CDR3 has 16 amino acids. V lost 4 bases, J lost 5 bases, and 15 bases lay in between.

This clonotype has more than one count but fewer than ten. The chain links TRBV10-3 to TRBJ1-3; D gene ambiguous. The length of the CDR3 is 12 residues. Germline CDR1 ENHRY, CDR2 SYGVKD. V lost 3 bases, J lost 4 bases, and 4 bases lay in between. The CDR3 sequence: CAISDPGNTIYF. The CDR3 DNA is TGTGCCATCAGTGACCCCGGAAACACCATATATTTT.

The chain couples TRBV18 to TRBJ2-2; D is unclear. The V and J ends lost 5 bases and 2 bases respectively, with 9 bases between them. This CDR3 has 14 residues. CDR1 is KGHSH and CDR2 is LQKENI in the germline V gene. This CDR3 is CASSDTDNTGELFF. CDR3 DNA: TGTGCCAGCTCAGATACGGATAACACCGGGGAGCTGTTTTTT.

This clonotype was detected many times. The CDR3 DNA follows: TGCAGTGTGGGAACAGGGGAAGCCTCTCACGAGCAGTACTTC. Amino acids: CSVGTGEASHEQYF. This chain links TRBV20-1 with TRBJ2-7; 7 positions agree with TRBD1. Germline CDR1 is DFQATT and CDR2 is SNEGSKA (reference sequence). Trimming at V came to 7 bases and at J to 5 bases, leaving 14 bases not matched to a gene. There are 14 residues in the CDR3.